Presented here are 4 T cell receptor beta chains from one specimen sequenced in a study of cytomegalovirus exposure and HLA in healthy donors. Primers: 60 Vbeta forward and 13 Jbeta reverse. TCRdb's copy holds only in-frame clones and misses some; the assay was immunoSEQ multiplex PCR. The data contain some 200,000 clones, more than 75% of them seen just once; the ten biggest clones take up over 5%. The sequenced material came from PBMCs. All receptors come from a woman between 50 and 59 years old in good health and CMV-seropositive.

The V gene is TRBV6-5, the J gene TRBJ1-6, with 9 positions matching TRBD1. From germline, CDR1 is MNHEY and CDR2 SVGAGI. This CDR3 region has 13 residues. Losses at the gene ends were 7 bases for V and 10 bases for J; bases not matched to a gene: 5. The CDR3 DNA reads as TGTGCCAGCACCCGGGACAGGGTCTCACCCCTCCACTTT. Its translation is CASTRDRVSPLHF.

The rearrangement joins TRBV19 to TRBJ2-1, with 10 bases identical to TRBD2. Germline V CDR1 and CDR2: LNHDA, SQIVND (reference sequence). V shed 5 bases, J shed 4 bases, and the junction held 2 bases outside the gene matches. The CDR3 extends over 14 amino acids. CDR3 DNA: TGTGCCAGTAGTCCTAGCGGGAGTTACAATGAGCAGTTCTTC. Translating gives CASSPSGSYNEQFF.

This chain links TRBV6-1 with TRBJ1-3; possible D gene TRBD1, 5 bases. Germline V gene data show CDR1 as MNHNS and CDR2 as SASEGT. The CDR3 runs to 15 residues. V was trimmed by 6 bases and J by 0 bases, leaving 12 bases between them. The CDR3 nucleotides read TGTGCCAGCAGGGATATAGGGGCCTCTGGAAACACCATATATTTT. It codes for CASRDIGASGNTIYF.

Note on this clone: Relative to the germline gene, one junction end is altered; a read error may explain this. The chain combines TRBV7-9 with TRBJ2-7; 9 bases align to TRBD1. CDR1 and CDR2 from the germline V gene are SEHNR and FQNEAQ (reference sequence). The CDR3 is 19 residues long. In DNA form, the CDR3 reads TGTTCCAGCAGCTCCTTCCGGGACAGGGAAAGGAGAGGGATCTACGAGCAGTACTTC. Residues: CSSSSFRDRERRGIYEQYF.